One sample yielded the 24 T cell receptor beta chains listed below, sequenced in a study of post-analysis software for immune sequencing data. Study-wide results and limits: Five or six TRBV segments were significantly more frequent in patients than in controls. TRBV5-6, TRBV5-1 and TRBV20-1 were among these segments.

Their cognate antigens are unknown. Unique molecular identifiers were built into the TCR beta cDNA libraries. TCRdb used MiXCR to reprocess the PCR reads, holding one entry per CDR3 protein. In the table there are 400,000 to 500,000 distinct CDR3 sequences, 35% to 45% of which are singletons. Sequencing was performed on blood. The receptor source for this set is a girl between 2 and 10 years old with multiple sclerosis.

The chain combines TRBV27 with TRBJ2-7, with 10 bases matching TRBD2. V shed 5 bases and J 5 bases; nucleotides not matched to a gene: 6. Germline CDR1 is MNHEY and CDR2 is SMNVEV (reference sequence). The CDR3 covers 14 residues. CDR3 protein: CASSEGLATHEQYF. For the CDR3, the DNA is TGTGCCAGCAGTGAGGGACTAGCGACTCACGAGCAGTACTTC.

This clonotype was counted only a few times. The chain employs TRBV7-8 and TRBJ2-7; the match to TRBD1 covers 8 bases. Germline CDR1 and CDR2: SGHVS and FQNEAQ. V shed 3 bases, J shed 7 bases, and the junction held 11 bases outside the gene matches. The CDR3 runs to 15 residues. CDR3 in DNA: TGTGCCAGCAGCTTTGGACAGGGAATGCTCAGGGAGCAGTACTTC. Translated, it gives CASSFGQGMLREQYF.

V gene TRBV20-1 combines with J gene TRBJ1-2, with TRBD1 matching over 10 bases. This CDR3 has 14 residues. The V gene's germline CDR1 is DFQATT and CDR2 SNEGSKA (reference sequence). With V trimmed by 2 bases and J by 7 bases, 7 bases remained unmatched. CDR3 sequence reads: CSARNRQGASGYTF. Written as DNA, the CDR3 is TGCAGTGCTAGAAATAGACAGGGGGCTTCTGGCTACACCTTC.

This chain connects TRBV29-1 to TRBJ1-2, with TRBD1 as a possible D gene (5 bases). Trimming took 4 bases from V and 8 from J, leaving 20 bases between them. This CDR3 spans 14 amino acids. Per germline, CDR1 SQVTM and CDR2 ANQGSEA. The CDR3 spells CSVGHFWQGEGYTF. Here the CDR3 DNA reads TGCAGCGTTGGCCATTTTTGGCAGGGTGAAGGCTACACCTTC.

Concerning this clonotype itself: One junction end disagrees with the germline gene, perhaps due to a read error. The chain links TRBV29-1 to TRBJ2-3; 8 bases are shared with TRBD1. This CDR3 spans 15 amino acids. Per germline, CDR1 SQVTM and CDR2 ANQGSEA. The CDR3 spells CSVEGQGAGTDTQYF. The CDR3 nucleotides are TGCAGCGTTGAAGGGCAGGGGGCTGGCACAGACACGCAGTATTTT.

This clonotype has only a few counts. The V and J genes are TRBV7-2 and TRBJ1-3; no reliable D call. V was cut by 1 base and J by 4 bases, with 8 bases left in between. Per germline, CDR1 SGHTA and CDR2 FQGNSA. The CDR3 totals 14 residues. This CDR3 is CASSLDSLGNTIYF. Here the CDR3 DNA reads TGTGCCAGCAGCTTAGACAGCCTAGGAAACACCATATATTTT.

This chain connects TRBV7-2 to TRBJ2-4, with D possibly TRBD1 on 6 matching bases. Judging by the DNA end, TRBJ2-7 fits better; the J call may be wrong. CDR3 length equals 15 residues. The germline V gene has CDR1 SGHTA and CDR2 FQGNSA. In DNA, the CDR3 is TGTGCCAGCAGCTTAGCGGTGACAGGCACCTACGAGCAGTACTTC. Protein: CASSLAVTGTYEQYF.

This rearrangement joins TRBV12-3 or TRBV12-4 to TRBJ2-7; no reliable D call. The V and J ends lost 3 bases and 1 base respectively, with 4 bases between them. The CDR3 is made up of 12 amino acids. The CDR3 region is CASSLKSYEQYF. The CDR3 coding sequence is TGTGCCAGCAGTTTGAAGTCCTACGAGCAGTACTTC.

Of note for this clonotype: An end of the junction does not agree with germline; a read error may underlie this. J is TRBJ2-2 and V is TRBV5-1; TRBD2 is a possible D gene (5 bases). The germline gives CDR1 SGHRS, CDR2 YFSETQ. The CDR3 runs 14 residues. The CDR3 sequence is CASSLPQATGELLF. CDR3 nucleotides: TGCGCCAGCAGCTTGCCTCAGGCGACCGGGGAGCTGCTTTTT. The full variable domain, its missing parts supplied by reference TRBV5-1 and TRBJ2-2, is KAGVTQTPRYLIKTRGQQVTLSCSPISGHRSVSWYQQTPGQGLQFLFEYFSETQRNKGNFPGRFSGRQFSNSRSEMNVSTLELGDSALYLCASSLPQATGELLFGEGSRLTVL.

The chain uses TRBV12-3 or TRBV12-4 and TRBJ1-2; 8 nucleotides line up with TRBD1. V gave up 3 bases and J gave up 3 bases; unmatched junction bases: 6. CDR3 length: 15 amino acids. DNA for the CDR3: TGTGCCAGCAGTTTCCTACAGGGGGTTGACTATGGCTACACCTTC. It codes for CASSFLQGVDYGYTF.

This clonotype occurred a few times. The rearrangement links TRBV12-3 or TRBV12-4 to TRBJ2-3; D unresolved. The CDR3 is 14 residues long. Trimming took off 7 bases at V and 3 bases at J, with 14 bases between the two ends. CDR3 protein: CASIQDHMTDTQYF. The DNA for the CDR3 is TGTGCCAGCATCCAGGACCATATGACAGATACGCAGTATTTT.

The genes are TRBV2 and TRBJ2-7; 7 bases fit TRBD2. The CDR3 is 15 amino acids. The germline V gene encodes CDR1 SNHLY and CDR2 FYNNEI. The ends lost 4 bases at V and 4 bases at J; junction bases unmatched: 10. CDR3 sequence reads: CASSGSLAGAYEQYF. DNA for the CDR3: TGTGCCAGCAGTGGATCCCTGGCGGGAGCTTACGAGCAGTACTTC.

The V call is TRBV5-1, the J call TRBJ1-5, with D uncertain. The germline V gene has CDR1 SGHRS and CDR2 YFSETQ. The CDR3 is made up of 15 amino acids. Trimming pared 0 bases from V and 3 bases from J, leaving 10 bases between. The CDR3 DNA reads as TGCGCCAGCAGCTTGGAAGGGAGGATCAATCAGCCCCAGCATTTT. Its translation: CASSLEGRINQPQHF.

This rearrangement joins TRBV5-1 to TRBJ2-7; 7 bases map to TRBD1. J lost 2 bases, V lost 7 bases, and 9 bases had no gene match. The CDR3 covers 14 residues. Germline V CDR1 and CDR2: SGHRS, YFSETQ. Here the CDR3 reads CASFDRDRAYEQYF. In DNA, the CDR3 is TGCGCCAGCTTCGACCGGGACAGAGCCTACGAGCAGTACTTC.

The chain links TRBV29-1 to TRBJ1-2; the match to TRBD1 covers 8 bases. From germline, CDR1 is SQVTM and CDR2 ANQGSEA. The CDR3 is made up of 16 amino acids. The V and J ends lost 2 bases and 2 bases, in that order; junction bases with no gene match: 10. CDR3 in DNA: TGCAGCGTTGAATTGATCGGACAGGGAGCGAACTATGGCTACACCTTC. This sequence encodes CSVELIGQGANYGYTF.

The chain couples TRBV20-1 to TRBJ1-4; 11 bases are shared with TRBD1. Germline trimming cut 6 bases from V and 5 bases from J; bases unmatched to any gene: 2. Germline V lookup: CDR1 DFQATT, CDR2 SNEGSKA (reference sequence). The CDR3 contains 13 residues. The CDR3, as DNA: TGCAGTGCGGGGGACAGGGGGAATGAAAAACTGTTTTTT. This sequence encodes CSAGDRGNEKLFF.

CDR3 amino acids: CASSLWNSRLYGYTF. For the CDR3, the DNA is TGTGCCAGCAGTTTGTGGAACTCCAGACTCTATGGCTACACCTTC. The chain employs TRBV28 and TRBJ1-2; D is ambiguous. V was trimmed by 3 bases and J by 4 bases, leaving 15 bases between them. Germline CDR1 is MDHEN and CDR2 is SYDVKM. The CDR3 loop spans 15 amino acids.

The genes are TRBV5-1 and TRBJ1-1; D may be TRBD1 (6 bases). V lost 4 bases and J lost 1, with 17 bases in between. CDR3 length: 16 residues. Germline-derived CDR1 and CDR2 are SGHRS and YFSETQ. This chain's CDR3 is CASSLMTGQSNTEAFF. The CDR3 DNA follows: TGCGCCAGCAGCCTGATGACCGGACAGTCGAACACTGAAGCTTTCTTT.

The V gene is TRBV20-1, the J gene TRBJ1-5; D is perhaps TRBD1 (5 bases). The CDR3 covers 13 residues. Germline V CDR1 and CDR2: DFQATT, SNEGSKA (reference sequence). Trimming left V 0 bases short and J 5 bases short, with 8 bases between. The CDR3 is CSARETDYQPQHF. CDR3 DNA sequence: TGCAGTGCTAGAGAGACAGATTATCAGCCCCAGCATTTT.

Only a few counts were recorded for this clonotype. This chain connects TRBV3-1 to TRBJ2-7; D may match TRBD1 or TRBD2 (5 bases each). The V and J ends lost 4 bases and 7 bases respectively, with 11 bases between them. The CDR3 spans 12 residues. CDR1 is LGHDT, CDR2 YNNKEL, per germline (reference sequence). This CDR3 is CASSPLGREQYF. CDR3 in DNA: TGTGCCAGCAGCCCTCTGGGACGGGAGCAGTACTTC.

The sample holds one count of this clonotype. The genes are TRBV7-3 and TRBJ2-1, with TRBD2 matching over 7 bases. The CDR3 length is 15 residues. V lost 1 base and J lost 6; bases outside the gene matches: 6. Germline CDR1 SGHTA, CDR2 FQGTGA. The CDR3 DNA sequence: TGTGCCAGCAGCTTAAGACTAGCTGGGTGCAATGAGCAGTTCTTC. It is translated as CASSLRLAGCNEQFF.

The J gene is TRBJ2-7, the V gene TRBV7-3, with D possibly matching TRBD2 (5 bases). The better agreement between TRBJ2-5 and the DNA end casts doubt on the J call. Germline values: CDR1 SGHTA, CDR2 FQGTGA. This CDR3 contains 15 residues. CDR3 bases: TGTGCCAGCAGCTTTGGGAGCCAAAGTCGAGAGACCCAGTACTTC. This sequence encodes CASSFGSQSRETQYF.

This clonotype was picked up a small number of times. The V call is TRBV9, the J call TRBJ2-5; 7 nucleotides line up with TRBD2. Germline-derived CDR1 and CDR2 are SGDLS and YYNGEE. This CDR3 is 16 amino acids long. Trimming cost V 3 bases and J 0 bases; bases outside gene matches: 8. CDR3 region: CASSGGGATYQETQYF. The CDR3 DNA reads TGTGCCAGCAGCGGGGGAGGGGCGACCTACCAAGAGACCCAGTACTTC.

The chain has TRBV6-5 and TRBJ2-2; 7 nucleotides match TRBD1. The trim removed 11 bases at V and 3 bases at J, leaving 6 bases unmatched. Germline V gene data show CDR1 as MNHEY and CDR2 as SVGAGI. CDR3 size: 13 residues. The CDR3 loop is CAGTGTDTGELFF. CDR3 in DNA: TGTGCCGGCACCGGGACAGACACCGGGGAGCTGTTTTTT.